This T cell receptor (beta chain) was identified during a study of T cell repertoires in cytomegalovirus infection. Turning to the study itself: Public signatures in TCR beta pointed to CMV infection and matching HLA type. Study observations and caveats: Within the response measured ex vivo, HLA-C-restricted CMV-specific TCR beta clonotypes were dominant.

Trimming stripped 2 bases from V and 0 bases from J, with 14 bases between. The CDR3 extends over 17 amino acids. Germline CDR1 reads SGHAT; CDR2 reads FQNNGV. Each CDR3 protein gets one entry after TCRdb re-called the reads with MiXCR. The sample lists more than 55,000 distinct CDR3 sequences, around 20% occurring once. Worth noting for this clonotype: Its matching antigen is unknown.

Material: CD8+ T cells from cultured PBMCs, obtained from culture after CMV antigen stimulation. This sequence was found in a human donor in good health (CMV status not recorded). Some clones in this sample may be carry-over from other donors' samples. The rearrangement joins TRBV11-2 to TRBJ2-1; D is undetermined. CDR3: CASSLYYSPSSYNEQFF. Here the CDR3 DNA reads TGTGCCAGCAGCTTATACTACAGTCCAAGCTCCTACAATGAGCAGTTCTTC.